A single sample is the source of the 23 T cell receptor beta chains below, sequenced in a study of cytomegalovirus exposure and HLA in healthy donors. Measured with immunoSEQ multiplex PCR; TCRdb has only the in-frame clones, and not every one. Of roughly 260,000 clones listed, 90% are singletons. The sequenced sample consisted of PBMCs. The receptors here all came from a woman aged 18-35 years in good health and CMV-seronegative.

The rearrangement uses TRBV7-8 and TRBJ2-1; D unresolved. Looked up from germline, CDR1 is SGHVS and CDR2 is FQNEAQ. The CDR3 runs 13 residues. Trimming removed 3 bases at V and 1 base at J, with 4 bases between. CDR3 coding DNA: TGTGCCAGCAGCTTTACTTCCTACAATGAGCAGTTCTTC. Its translation: CASSFTSYNEQFF.

The chain employs TRBV19 and TRBJ1-6; D gene uncertain. Germline CDR1 reads LNHDA; CDR2 reads SQIVND (reference sequence). The CDR3 is 15 residues long. The V and J ends lost 5 bases and 7 bases respectively, with 15 bases between them. Here the CDR3 DNA reads TGTGCCAGTAGTCCACAGCAGAATTTCAATTCACCCCTCCACTTT. It yields the protein CASSPQQNFNSPLHF.

V usage is TRBV5-4 and J usage is TRBJ1-2; weak D call: TRBD1 (5 bases). The CDR3 runs to 14 residues. The germline V gene has CDR1 SGHNT and CDR2 YYREEE (reference sequence). Trimming left V 4 bases short and J 5 bases short, with 15 bases between. The chain's CDR3 is CASSPIDSDYGYTF. As DNA, the CDR3 is TGTGCCAGCAGCCCGATCGACAGTGATTATGGCTACACCTTC.

The chain recombines TRBV10-3 with TRBJ2-3; the D gene is possibly TRBD2 (5 bases). Trimming pared 10 bases from V and 0 bases from J, leaving 14 bases between. CDR3 size: 14 residues. Germline loops: CDR1 ENHRY, CDR2 SYGVKD. The CDR3 DNA reads as TGTGCCAGCGGAGCGGAAACTAGCACAGATACGCAGTATTTT. Amino acid sequence: CASGAETSTDTQYF.

This clone was detected only a few times. The chain is built from TRBV10-2 and TRBJ1-1; D is unclear. V lost 8 bases to trimming and J lost 2 bases, with 15 bases between them. Germline V gives CDR1 WSHSY, CDR2 SAAADI. There are 14 residues in the CDR3. The DNA of the CDR3 is TGCGCCAGCGGCTGGCGGAGCGTTAACACTGAAGCTTTCTTT. This sequence encodes CASGWRSVNTEAFF.

The genes are TRBV2 and TRBJ2-7; 12 positions agree with TRBD1. Germline CDR1 and CDR2: SNHLY and FYNNEI. The trim removed 6 bases at V and 1 base at J, leaving 10 bases unmatched. The CDR3 runs to 17 residues. The CDR3 region has the DNA TGTGCCAGCAGCGAGGAGGGACAGGGGGCGAAATCCTACGAGCAGTACGTC. This codes for CASSEEGQGAKSYEQYV.

The count of this clone is one. V is TRBV27 and J is TRBJ1-1, with TRBD1 matching over 11 bases. Germline V lookup: CDR1 MNHEY, CDR2 SMNVEV (reference sequence). This CDR3 has 14 amino acids. Trimming cost V 5 bases and J 4 bases; bases outside gene matches: 3. CDR3 region: CASSPGTGGTEAFF. DNA for the CDR3: TGTGCCAGCAGTCCTGGGACAGGGGGCACTGAAGCTTTCTTT.

The V call is TRBV5-1, the J call TRBJ2-1, with 10 nucleotides matching TRBD2. Germline CDR1 SGHRS, CDR2 YFSETQ. The CDR3 runs to 14 residues. V lost 4 bases to trimming and J lost 8 bases; unmatched junction nucleotides: 6. As DNA, the CDR3 is TGCGCCAGCAGCCCAAGCGGGGGGGAGGATGAGCAGTTCTTC. It translates to CASSPSGGEDEQFF.

The V and J genes are TRBV28 and TRBJ1-2; D is unresolved. Per germline, CDR1 MDHEN and CDR2 SYDVKM. With 8 bases removed from V and 2 bases from J, the gap between germline ends came to 18 bases. The CDR3 length is 15 residues. CDR3 loop: CASEGTILPNYGYTF. The CDR3 region has the DNA TGTGCCAGCGAGGGCACCATACTCCCAAACTATGGCTACACCTTC.

Only a few counts were recorded for this clone. The V call is TRBV5-4, the J call TRBJ1-1; no reliable D call. The CDR3 length is 18 residues. Trimming took 3 bases from V and 2 from J, leaving 23 bases between them. The germline V gene encodes CDR1 SGHNT and CDR2 YYREEE (reference sequence). Here the CDR3 reads CASSSGQMAQFSNTEAFF. For the CDR3, the DNA is TGTGCCAGCAGCTCCGGCCAGATGGCCCAGTTTAGCAACACTGAAGCTTTCTTT. The whole variable domain, filled in from reference TRBV5-4 and TRBJ1-1, reads ETGVTQSPTHLIKTRGQQVTLRCSSQSGHNTVSWYQQALGQGPQFIFQYYREEENGRGNFPPRFSGLQFPNYSSELNVNALELDDSALYLCASSSGQMAQFSNTEAFFGQGTRLTVV.

The table lists this clone with a few counts. J is TRBJ2-7 and V is TRBV6-4; D is possibly TRBD1 (6 bases). CDR1 MRHNA and CDR2 SNTAGT come from the germline V gene. V was clipped by 3 bases and J by 6 bases, with 12 bases between them. The CDR3 runs to 13 residues. CDR3 sequence (DNA): TGTGCCAGCAGTGAACAGGGTGGTGGCGAGCAGTACTTC. Translated: CASSEQGGGEQYF.

V is TRBV29-1 and J is TRBJ1-1; weak D call: TRBD1 (6 bases). The germline V gene encodes CDR1 SQVTM and CDR2 ANQGSEA. V lost 7 bases and J 6 bases, leaving 18 bases between the germline ends. The CDR3 length is 13 residues. The CDR3, as DNA: TGCAGCGGGATTGGACAGTTCAACTCTGAAGCTTTCTTT. Amino acid sequence: CSGIGQFNSEAFF.

This clone was counted once. The chain recombines TRBV6-4 with TRBJ1-1; no clear D gene. Trimming took 4 bases from V and 2 from J, leaving 8 bases between them. Germline lookup yields CDR1 MRHNA and CDR2 SNTAGT. The length of the CDR3 is 13 residues. The CDR3 nucleotides are TGTGCCAGCAGTGGACTGCCCAACACTGAAGCTTTCTTT. Amino acid sequence: CASSGLPNTEAFF.

The chain uses TRBV5-1 and TRBJ1-6; D not resolved. CDR3 length: 16 amino acids. Germline CDR1 reads SGHRS; CDR2 reads YFSETQ. V was shortened by 5 bases and J by 0 bases, with 12 bases between the two germline ends. The CDR3 coding sequence is TGCGCCAGCAGTAGAAGCTCAAGCTCCTATAATTCACCCCTCCACTTT. Protein: CASSRSSSSYNSPLHF.

CDR3 in amino acids: CASSVGKGVQPQHF. For the CDR3, the DNA is TGCGCCAGCAGTGTAGGAAAGGGGGTTCAGCCCCAGCATTTT. The chain joins TRBV10-1 to TRBJ1-5; TRBD1 might be the D (6 bases). This CDR3 is 14 amino acids long. Germline CDR1 reads WNHNN; CDR2 reads SYGVQD (reference sequence). Trimming shortened V by 4 bases and J by 6 bases, and 13 bases separated the two germline ends.

The V gene is TRBV6-6, the J gene TRBJ1-1; no definite D call. The CDR3 has 13 amino acids. Trimming cost V 6 bases and J 0 bases, with 8 bases left between them. Germline V gives CDR1 MNHNY, CDR2 SVGAGI (reference sequence). CDR3: CASRLALNTEAFF. CDR3 nucleotides: TGTGCCAGCAGACTCGCCTTGAACACTGAAGCTTTCTTT.

The chain is built from TRBV19 and TRBJ1-6; D may be TRBD1 (5 bases). V dropped 3 bases and J dropped 6 bases, with 12 bases sitting between them. CDR1 and CDR2 (germline): LNHDA, SQIVND (reference sequence). The CDR3 is made up of 15 amino acids. CDR3 protein: CASSMGGLVNSPLHF. The DNA of the CDR3 is TGTGCCAGTAGTATGGGGGGACTGGTTAATTCACCCCTCCACTTT.

The chain has TRBV11-3 and TRBJ2-3, with 7 bases that match TRBD1. This CDR3 has 14 amino acids. Germline assignment: CDR1 SGHNT and CDR2 YENEEA. The ends lost 5 bases at V and 2 bases at J; junction bases unmatched: 4. The CDR3 spells CASSIGGDTDTQYF. CDR3 sequence (DNA): TGTGCCAGCAGCATAGGGGGCGACACAGATACGCAGTATTTT.

The J gene is TRBJ1-2, the V gene TRBV18; TRBD1 matches at 9 bases. The CDR3 consists of 17 residues. From germline, CDR1 is KGHSH and CDR2 LQKENI. Trimming at V came to 3 bases and at J to 0 bases, leaving 8 bases not matched to a gene. Here the CDR3 reads CASSPGTGSLANYGYTF. CDR3 bases: TGTGCCAGCTCACCGGGGACAGGGAGTTTAGCTAACTATGGCTACACCTTC.

V usage is TRBV5-1 and J usage is TRBJ2-3; 7 bases align to TRBD1. The germline V gene encodes CDR1 SGHRS and CDR2 YFSETQ. The V and J ends lost 0 bases and 2 bases, in that order; junction bases with no gene match: 15. The CDR3 covers 19 residues. The CDR3 DNA follows: TGCGCCAGCAGCTTGGGACCACAGGGGCAGGGGCCCCCCACAGATACGCAGTATTTT. Translating gives CASSLGPQGQGPPTDTQYF.

The chain couples TRBV4-1 to TRBJ2-5, with 7 nucleotides matching TRBD2. CDR1 and CDR2 from the germline V gene are MGHRA and YSYEKL. J lost 0 bases, V lost 0 bases, and 7 bases had no gene match. The CDR3 is made up of 17 amino acids. The CDR3, as DNA: TGCGCCAGCAGCCAAGAAGGTGCGGGGGAGGACCAAGAGACCCAGTACTTC. Translated: CASSQEGAGEDQETQYF.

The chain has TRBV6-5 and TRBJ1-6, with D unresolved. This CDR3 is 15 amino acids long. Germline CDR1 and CDR2: MNHEY and SVGAGI. V lost 6 bases to trimming and J lost 5 bases, with 14 bases between them. CDR3 protein: CASSPSQANNSPLHF. DNA for the CDR3: TGTGCCAGCAGCCCATCGCAGGCCAATAATTCACCCCTCCACTTT.

The genes are TRBV19 and TRBJ2-3; 7 bases match TRBD2. Germline V gives CDR1 LNHDA, CDR2 SQIVND (reference sequence). J gave up 0 bases and V 8 bases, and 11 bases lay outside the gene matches. The CDR3 loop spans 16 amino acids. The CDR3 nucleotides read TGTGCCAGTGGCCCCCAAGGTAGCGGGAGCACAGATACGCAGTATTTT. Translating gives CASGPQGSGSTDTQYF.